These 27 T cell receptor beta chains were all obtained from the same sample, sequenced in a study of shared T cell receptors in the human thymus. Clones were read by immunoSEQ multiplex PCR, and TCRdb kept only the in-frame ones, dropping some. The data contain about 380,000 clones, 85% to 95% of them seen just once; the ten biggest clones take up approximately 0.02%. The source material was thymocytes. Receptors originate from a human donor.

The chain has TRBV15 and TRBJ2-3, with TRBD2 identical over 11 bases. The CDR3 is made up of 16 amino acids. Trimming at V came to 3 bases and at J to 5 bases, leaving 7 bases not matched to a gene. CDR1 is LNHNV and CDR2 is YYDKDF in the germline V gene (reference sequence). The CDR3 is CATSSRLAGLGDTQYF. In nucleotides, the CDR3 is TGTGCCACCAGCAGCCGACTAGCGGGATTGGGAGATACGCAGTATTTT.

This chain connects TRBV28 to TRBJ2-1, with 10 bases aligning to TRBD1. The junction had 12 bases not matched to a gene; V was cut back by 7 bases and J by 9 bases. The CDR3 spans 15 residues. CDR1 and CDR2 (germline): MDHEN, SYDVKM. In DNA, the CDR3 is TGTGCCAGCATAAGGTCGAAAGGGACAGGGGTTGAGCAGTTCTTC. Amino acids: CASIRSKGTGVEQFF.

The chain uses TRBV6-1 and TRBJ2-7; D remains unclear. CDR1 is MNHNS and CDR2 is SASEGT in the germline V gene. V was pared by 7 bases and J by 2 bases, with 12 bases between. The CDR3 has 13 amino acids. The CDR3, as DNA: TGTGCCAGCATTAGTCTCGGACCCTACGAGCAGTACTTC. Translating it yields CASISLGPYEQYF.

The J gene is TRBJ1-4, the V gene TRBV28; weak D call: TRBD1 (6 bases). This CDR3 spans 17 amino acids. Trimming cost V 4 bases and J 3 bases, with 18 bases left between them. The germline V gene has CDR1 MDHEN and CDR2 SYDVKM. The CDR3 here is CASSSGSLGGANEKLFF. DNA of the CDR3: TGTGCCAGCAGTTCGGGCTCCTTAGGGGGGGCTAATGAAAAACTGTTTTTT.

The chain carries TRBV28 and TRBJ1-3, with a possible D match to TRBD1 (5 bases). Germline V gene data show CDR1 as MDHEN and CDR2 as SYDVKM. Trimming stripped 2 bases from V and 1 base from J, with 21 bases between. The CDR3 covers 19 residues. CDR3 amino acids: CASSLRSAGWDFSGNTIYF. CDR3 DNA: TGTGCCAGCAGTTTAAGGTCGGCAGGGTGGGATTTTTCTGGAAACACCATATATTTT.

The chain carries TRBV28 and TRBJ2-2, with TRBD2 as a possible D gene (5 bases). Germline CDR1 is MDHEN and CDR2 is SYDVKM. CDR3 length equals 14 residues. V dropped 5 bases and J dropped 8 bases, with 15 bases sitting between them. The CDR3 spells CASSPYGIWGELFF. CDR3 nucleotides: TGTGCCAGCAGTCCCTACGGGATCTGGGGGGAGCTGTTTTTT.

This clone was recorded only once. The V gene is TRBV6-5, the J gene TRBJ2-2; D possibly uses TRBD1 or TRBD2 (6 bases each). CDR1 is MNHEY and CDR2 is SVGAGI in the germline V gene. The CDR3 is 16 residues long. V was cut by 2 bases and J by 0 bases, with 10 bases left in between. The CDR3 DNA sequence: TGTGCCAGCAGTTACGGAGGGACAACGAACACCGGGGAGCTGTTTTTT. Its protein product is CASSYGGTTNTGELFF.

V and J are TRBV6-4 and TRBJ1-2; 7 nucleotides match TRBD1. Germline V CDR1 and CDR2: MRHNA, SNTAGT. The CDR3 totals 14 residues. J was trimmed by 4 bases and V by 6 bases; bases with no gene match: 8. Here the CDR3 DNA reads TGTGCCAGCAGGGAAGGACAGGAAAGCTATGGCTACACCTTC. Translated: CASREGQESYGYTF.

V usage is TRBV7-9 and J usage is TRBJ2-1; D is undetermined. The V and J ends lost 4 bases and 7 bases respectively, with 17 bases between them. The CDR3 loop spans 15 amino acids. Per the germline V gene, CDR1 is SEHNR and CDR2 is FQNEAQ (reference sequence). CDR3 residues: CASSSAGTLGNEQFF. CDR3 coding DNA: TGTGCCAGCAGCTCTGCCGGAACCCTGGGGAATGAGCAGTTCTTC.

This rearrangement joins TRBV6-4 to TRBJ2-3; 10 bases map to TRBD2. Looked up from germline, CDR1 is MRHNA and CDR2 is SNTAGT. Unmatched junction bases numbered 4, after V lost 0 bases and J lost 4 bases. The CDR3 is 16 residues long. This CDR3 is CASSDSWTSGSDTQYF. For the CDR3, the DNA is TGTGCCAGCAGTGACTCTTGGACTAGCGGTTCAGATACGCAGTATTTT.

The CDR3 DNA is TGTGCCAGCAGTTTTCAAGCGGGGGGCGAGGAGACCCAGTACTTC. Translated: CASSFQAGGEETQYF. The chain carries TRBV27 and TRBJ2-5, with 9 bases aligning to TRBD2. Germline V lookup: CDR1 MNHEY, CDR2 SMNVEV (reference sequence). J gave up 5 bases and V 3 bases, and 7 bases lay outside the gene matches. CDR3 size: 15 residues.

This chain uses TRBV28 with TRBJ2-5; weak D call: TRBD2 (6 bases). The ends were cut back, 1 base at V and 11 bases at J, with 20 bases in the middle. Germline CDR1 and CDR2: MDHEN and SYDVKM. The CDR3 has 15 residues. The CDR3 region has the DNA TGTGCCAGCAGTTTATTGTACGGAGGGGACCCGGCTCAGTACTTC. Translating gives CASSLLYGGDPAQYF.

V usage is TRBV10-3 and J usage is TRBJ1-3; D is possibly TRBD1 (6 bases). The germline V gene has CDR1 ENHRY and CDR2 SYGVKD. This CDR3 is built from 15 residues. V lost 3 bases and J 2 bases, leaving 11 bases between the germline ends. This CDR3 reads CAISEGGKTGNTIYF. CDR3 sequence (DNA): TGTGCCATCAGTGAAGGGGGAAAAACTGGAAACACCATATATTTT.

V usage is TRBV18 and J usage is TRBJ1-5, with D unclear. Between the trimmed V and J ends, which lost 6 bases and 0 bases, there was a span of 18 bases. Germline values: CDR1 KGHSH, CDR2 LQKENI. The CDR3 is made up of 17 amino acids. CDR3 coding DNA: TGTGCCAGCTCGGCTAAAGCCCGTGAAATTAGCAATCAGCCCCAGCATTTT. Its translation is CASSAKAREISNQPQHF.

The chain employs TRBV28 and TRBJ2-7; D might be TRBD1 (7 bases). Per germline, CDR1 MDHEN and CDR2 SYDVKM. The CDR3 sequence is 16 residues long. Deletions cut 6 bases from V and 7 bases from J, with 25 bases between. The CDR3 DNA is TGTGCCAGCAGGTCCCCTCGGACAGGAGGGGTGAGAGAGCAGTACTTC. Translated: CASRSPRTGGVREQYF.

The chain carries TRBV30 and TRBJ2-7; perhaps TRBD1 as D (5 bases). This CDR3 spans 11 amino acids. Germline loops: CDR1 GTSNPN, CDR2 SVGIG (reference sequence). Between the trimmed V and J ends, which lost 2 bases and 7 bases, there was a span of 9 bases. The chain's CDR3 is CAWSLRQEQYF. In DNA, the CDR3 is TGTGCCTGGAGTCTGCGACAGGAGCAGTACTTC. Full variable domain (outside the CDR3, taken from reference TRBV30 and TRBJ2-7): SQTIHQWPATLVQPVGSPLSLECTVEGTSNPNLYWYRQAAGRGLQLLFYSVGIGQISSEVPQNLSASRPQDRQFILSSKKLLLSDSGFYLCAWSLRQEQYFGPGTRLTVT.

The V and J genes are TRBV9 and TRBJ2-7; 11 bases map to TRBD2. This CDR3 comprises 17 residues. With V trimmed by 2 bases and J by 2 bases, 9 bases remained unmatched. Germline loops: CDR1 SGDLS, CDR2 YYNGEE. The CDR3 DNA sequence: TGTGCCAGCAGCGTTGCCCCCCTAGCGGGAGGTGCCTACGAGCAGTACTTC. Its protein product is CASSVAPLAGGAYEQYF.

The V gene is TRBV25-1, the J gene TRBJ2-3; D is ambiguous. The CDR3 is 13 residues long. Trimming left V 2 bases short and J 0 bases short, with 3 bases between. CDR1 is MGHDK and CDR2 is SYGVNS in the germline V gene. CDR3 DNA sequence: TGTGCCAGCAGTGAAGTAAGCACAGATACGCAGTATTTT. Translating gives CASSEVSTDTQYF.

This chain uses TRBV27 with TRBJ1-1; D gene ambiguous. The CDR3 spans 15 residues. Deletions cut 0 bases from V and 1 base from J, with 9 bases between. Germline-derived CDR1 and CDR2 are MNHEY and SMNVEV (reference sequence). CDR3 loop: CASSLSMAPNTEAFF. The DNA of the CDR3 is TGTGCCAGCAGTTTATCGATGGCTCCGAACACTGAAGCTTTCTTT.

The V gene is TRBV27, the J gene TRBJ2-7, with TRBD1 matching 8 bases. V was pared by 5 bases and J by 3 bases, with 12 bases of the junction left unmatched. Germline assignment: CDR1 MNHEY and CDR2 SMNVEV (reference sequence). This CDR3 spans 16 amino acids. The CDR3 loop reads CASSPSRTGRIYEQYF. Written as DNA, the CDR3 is TGTGCCAGCAGTCCCAGCCGGACAGGGAGAATCTACGAGCAGTACTTC.

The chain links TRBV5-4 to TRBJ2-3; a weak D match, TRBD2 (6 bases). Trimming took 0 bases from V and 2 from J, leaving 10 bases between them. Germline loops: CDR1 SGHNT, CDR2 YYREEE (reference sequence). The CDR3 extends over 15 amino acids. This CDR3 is CASSLALDYTDTQYF. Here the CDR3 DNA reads TGTGCCAGCAGCTTGGCCTTGGACTACACAGATACGCAGTATTTT.

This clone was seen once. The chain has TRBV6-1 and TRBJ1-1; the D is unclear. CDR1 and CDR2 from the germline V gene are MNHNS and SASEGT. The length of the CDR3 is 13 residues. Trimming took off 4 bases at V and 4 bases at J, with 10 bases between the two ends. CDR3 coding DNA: TGTGCCAGCAGTGTCAAGGAGGGCACTGAAGCTTTCTTT. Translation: CASSVKEGTEAFF.

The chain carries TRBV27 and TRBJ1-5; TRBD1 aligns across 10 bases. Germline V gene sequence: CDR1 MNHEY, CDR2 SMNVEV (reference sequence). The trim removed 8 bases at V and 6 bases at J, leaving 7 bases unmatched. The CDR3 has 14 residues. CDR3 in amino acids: CASQDRGPRQPQHF. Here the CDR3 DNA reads TGTGCCAGCCAAGACAGGGGGCCCCGTCAGCCCCAGCATTTT.

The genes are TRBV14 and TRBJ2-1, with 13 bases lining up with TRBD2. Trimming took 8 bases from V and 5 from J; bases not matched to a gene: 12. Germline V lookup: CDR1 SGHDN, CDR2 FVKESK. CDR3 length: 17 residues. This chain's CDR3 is CASSGTSGMGFDNEQFF. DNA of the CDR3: TGTGCCAGCTCCGGGACTAGCGGGATGGGGTTTGACAATGAGCAGTTCTTC.

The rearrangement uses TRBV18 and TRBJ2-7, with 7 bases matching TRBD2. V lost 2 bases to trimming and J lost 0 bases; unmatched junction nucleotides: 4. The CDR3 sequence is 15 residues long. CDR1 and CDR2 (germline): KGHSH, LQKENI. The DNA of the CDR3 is TGTGCCAGCTCACCAGCAGCGGGGTACTCCTACGAGCAGTACTTC. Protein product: CASSPAAGYSYEQYF.

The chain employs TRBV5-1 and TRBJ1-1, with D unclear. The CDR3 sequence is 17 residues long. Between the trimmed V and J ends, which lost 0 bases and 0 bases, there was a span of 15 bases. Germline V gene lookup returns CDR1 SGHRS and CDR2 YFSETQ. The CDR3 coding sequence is TGCGCCAGCAGCTTGGAGACCCCCGGGAAATTGAACACTGAAGCTTTCTTT. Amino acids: CASSLETPGKLNTEAFF.

The CDR3 bases are TGTGCCAGCAGCTTTAATCATGGGTACGAGCAGTACTTC. This translates into CASSFNHGYEQYF. The chain combines TRBV7-2 with TRBJ2-7; D gene unclear. There are 13 residues in the CDR3. The germline CDR1 and CDR2 sequences are SGHTA and FQGNSA. Trimming cost V 3 bases and J 4 bases, with 10 bases left between them. Full variable domain (rest looked up from reference TRBV7-2 and TRBJ2-7): GAGVSQSPSNKVTEKGKDVELRCDPISGHTALYWYRQSLGQGLEFLIYFQGNSAPDKSGLPSDRFSAERTGGSVSTLTIQRTQQEDSAVYLCASSFNHGYEQYFGPGTRLTVT.